This is a list of T cell receptor beta chains from one sample in a study of blood T cells in healthy people across ages. TCRdb itself ran the 5' RACE reads through MiXCR, one entry per CDR3 protein. The table lists about 730,000 distinct CDR3 sequences, roughly two fifths of them singletons. The sequenced sample consisted of blood. These receptors were obtained from a woman in her fifties or sixties in good health. CDR3s include the opening cysteine and the closing phenylalanine or tryptophan. The order of the fields is D gene, clone size, V gene, J gene, CDR3 DNA, CDR3 protein. A D gene is named only where the DNA matches it firmly. Some rows mark clone size as missing; the rest say once, few, many or name a class of expanded clone.

d_gene: NA
abundance: NA
v_gene: TRBV7-2
j_gene: TRBJ1-2
CDR3nt: TGTGCCAGCAGCGCAGGACAGATTAACTATGGCTACACCTTC
CDR3aa: CASSAGQINYGYTF

d_gene: NA
abundance: NA
v_gene: TRBV20-1
j_gene: TRBJ2-5
CDR3nt: TGCAGTGCTACCCACAGGGAGCAAGAGACCCAGTACTTC
CDR3aa: CSATHREQETQYF

d_gene: TRBD2
abundance: few
v_gene: TRBV5-1
j_gene: TRBJ2-4
CDR3nt: TGCGCCAGCAGCCCTGAGACGGGGGGGAACATTCAGTACTTC
CDR3aa: CASSPETGGNIQYF

d_gene: TRBD1
abundance: NA
v_gene: TRBV13
j_gene: TRBJ2-1
CDR3nt: TGTGCCAGCAGCCGGGACAGGGGATACAATGAGCAGTTCTTC
CDR3aa: CASSRDRGYNEQFF

d_gene: NA
abundance: few
v_gene: TRBV5-6
j_gene: TRBJ2-2
CDR3nt: TGTGCCAGCTCAGGACGGCGGGTGAACACCGGGGAGCTGTTTTTT
CDR3aa: CASSGRRVNTGELFF

d_gene: TRBD1
abundance: NA
v_gene: TRBV5-1
j_gene: TRBJ1-1
CDR3nt: TGCGCCAGCAGCTCGGGGACAGTGGGGGGCACTGAAGCTTTCTTT
CDR3aa: CASSSGTVGGTEAFF

d_gene: TRBD2
abundance: NA
v_gene: TRBV20-1
j_gene: TRBJ2-1
CDR3nt: TGCAGTGCTAGAGAATATTCGGTTGGGACTAGTTCTACCAGGGCGGCGTTCTTC
CDR3aa: CSAREYSVGTSSTRAAFF

d_gene: NA
abundance: few
v_gene: TRBV2
j_gene: TRBJ1-1
CDR3nt: TGTGCCAGCCGTGGGGGGGCTGAAGCTTTCTTT
CDR3aa: CASRGGAEAFF

d_gene: NA
abundance: NA
v_gene: TRBV2
j_gene: TRBJ1-2
CDR3nt: TGTGCCAGTAGCTCCTCGTACTATGGCTACACCTTC
CDR3aa: CASSSSYYGYTF

d_gene: TRBD1
abundance: few
v_gene: TRBV7-8
j_gene: TRBJ1-1
CDR3nt: TGTGCCAGCAGCTGGGACAGCCAGAACACTGAAGCTTTCTTT
CDR3aa: CASSWDSQNTEAFF

d_gene: NA
abundance: few
v_gene: TRBV20-1
j_gene: TRBJ1-2
CDR3nt: TGCAGTGCCAGTCCCTCCGGGACAAGGGGCTATGGCTACACCTTC
CDR3aa: CSASPSGTRGYGYTF

d_gene: NA
abundance: NA
v_gene: TRBV28
j_gene: TRBJ2-7
CDR3nt: TGTGCCAGCAGTTTGATTCAGGGCGCAGGGCTTTACGAGCAGTACTTC
CDR3aa: CASSLIQGAGLYEQYF

d_gene: NA
abundance: few
v_gene: TRBV27
j_gene: TRBJ2-7
CDR3nt: TGTGCCAGCAGTTTAGAAGAGCAGTACTTC
CDR3aa: CASSLEEQYF

d_gene: NA
abundance: many
v_gene: TRBV7-9
j_gene: TRBJ2-1
CDR3nt: TGTGCCAGCAGCACAGACTCCAATGAGCAGTTCTTC
CDR3aa: CASSTDSNEQFF

d_gene: TRBD1
abundance: few
v_gene: TRBV9
j_gene: TRBJ1-2
CDR3nt: TGTGCCAGCAGCGGGGACAGAGCTAACTATGGCTACACCTTC
CDR3aa: CASSGDRANYGYTF

d_gene: TRBD1
abundance: NA
v_gene: TRBV20-1
j_gene: TRBJ2-7
CDR3nt: TGCAGTGCGGGGACAGGGGAGCGCGAGCAGTACTTC
CDR3aa: CSAGTGEREQYF

d_gene: TRBD2
abundance: NA
v_gene: TRBV7-2
j_gene: TRBJ2-3
CDR3nt: TGTGCCAGCAGCTTAGGGGGAGGGCCAGATACGCAGTATTTT
CDR3aa: CASSLGGGPDTQYF

d_gene: TRBD1
abundance: NA
v_gene: TRBV6-5
j_gene: TRBJ2-1
CDR3nt: TGTGCCAGCAGTGACTCGTTCAGGGGGCATGAGCAGTTCTTC
CDR3aa: CASSDSFRGHEQFF

d_gene: TRBD1
abundance: NA
v_gene: TRBV20-1
j_gene: TRBJ2-7
CDR3nt: TGCAGTGCTGCTACCCGGGACAGGGCAAACGAGCAGTACTTC
CDR3aa: CSAATRDRANEQYF

d_gene: TRBD1
abundance: NA
v_gene: TRBV9
j_gene: TRBJ2-2
CDR3nt: TGTGCCAGCAGCGTAGGAGGTCAGGGGGTTACCACCGGGGAGCTGTTTTTT
CDR3aa: CASSVGGQGVTTGELFF

d_gene: TRBD2
abundance: NA
v_gene: TRBV2
j_gene: TRBJ2-7
CDR3nt: TGTGCCAGCAGTGCAGGCGGAGCGGGAGGGTTCTACGAGCAGTACTTC
CDR3aa: CASSAGGAGGFYEQYF

d_gene: TRBD1
abundance: NA
v_gene: TRBV7-9
j_gene: TRBJ1-4
CDR3nt: TGTGCCAGCAGTTACGGGACAGGGGATGAAAAACTGTTTTTT
CDR3aa: CASSYGTGDEKLFF

d_gene: NA
abundance: once
v_gene: TRBV29-1
j_gene: TRBJ2-5
CDR3nt: TGCAGCGTTGCACGGGGCTCAAAAGAGACCCAGTACTTC
CDR3aa: CSVARGSKETQYF

d_gene: NA
abundance: few
v_gene: TRBV10-3
j_gene: TRBJ2-5
CDR3nt: TGTGCCATCGCAGCCCTCCAAGAGACCCAGTACTTC
CDR3aa: CAIAALQETQYF

d_gene: NA
abundance: NA
v_gene: TRBV28
j_gene: TRBJ2-5
CDR3nt: TGTGCCAGCAGTTCTCGTCCAGGGGGGAACCAAGAGACCCAGTACTTC
CDR3aa: CASSSRPGGNQETQYF

d_gene: NA
abundance: many
v_gene: TRBV6-6
j_gene: TRBJ2-1
CDR3nt: TGTGCCAGCACCAGACTAAGCATCGATGAGCAGTTCTTC
CDR3aa: CASTRLSIDEQFF

d_gene: TRBD1
abundance: few
v_gene: TRBV7-3
j_gene: TRBJ1-4
CDR3nt: TGTGCCAGCAGCCCACTACTCGACAGGGTAGACGAAAAACTGTTTTTT
CDR3aa: CASSPLLDRVDEKLFF

d_gene: NA
abundance: NA
v_gene: TRBV18
j_gene: TRBJ2-3
CDR3nt: TGTGCCAGCTCACCCGGCGGGCGAGATACGCAGTATTTT
CDR3aa: CASSPGGRDTQYF

d_gene: NA
abundance: NA
v_gene: TRBV5-1
j_gene: TRBJ2-1
CDR3nt: TGCGCTAGCAGCTGGGACCAGACCCGAGGGAATGAGCAGTTCTTC
CDR3aa: CASSWDQTRGNEQFF

d_gene: TRBD2
abundance: many
v_gene: TRBV6-5
j_gene: TRBJ2-5
CDR3nt: TGTGCCAGCAGTTACTCAGCCCCCGGGACTACAAAAGAGACCCAGTACTTC
CDR3aa: CASSYSAPGTTKETQYF